This TCR beta chain was documented in a study of blood T cell repertoires in COVID-19 (dated by TCRdb to 2018 to 2021). Notes on the research overall: Collaborator samples came from the United States, Italy and Spain and covered acute and convalescent phases of COVID-19. The material from the prospective study consisted of cDNA or gDNA derived from T cells, B-cell-depleted T cells, or PBMCs. The dataset comprised deeply sampled blood TCRbeta repertoires from subjects exposed to, actively infected with, or recovered from COVID-19. The repertoires were released in a freely available public database meant as a resource for research on the immune response to SARS-CoV-2. The samples were drawn from two sources: the first 160 participants of the ongoing ImmuneRACE study, and 1,254 subjects contributed by 6 global collaborators. The sample metadata nearly always contained a de-identified subject ID, COVID-19 status, age in years and sex. HLA class I and class II types, where available, came from metadata supplied by the sample provider rather than from assay-based typing.

On this clone: Its cognate antigen has yet to be identified. No quality values exist for individual bases; no much larger clone is one base distant.

The germline V gene sets CDR1 to KGHDR and CDR2 to SFDVKD. The CDR3 holds 16 amino acids from the cysteine to the phenylalanine. The retained sequence is limited to the CDR3, 48 bases, with the frame set at the first base. V and J are trimmed by 5 bases and 5 bases, and the gene matches miss 7 bases of the junction. General conclusions and limits of the study: The amount of clinical and demographic metadata varied by source and participant and was provided uncurated.

The immunoSEQ Assay, a bias-controlled multiplex PCR, was used to amplify TCRbeta CDR3 regions from genomic DNA. Regarding the original processing steps: The number of nucleated cells in each sample was estimated by amplification of reference gene primers within the assay. To quantify the absolute abundance of each unique TCRbeta CDR3 rearrangement, sequence reads were collapsed and filtered. For each sample, productive Simpson clonality was calculated as the square root of Simpson's diversity index over productive rearrangements. TCRdb provides this immuneACCESS table in a form limited to in-frame rearrangements. Some clones are lacking; in checked studies, under half of them reflect an unresolved V gene, and why the rest are absent is not known. V and J calls and clone size are given by that table; D and trimming were obtained from the DNA. Recorded for this sample are about 160,000 clones; approximately 86% of them occurred a single time. The ten largest clones add up to just under 4% of the sample.

Another Seattle source contributed samples from volunteer blood donors who had recovered from COVID-19. The collaborating institutions used their own protocols to collect whole blood in K2EDTA tubes. For TCRbeta analysis, collaborator samples were shipped as frozen whole blood, as isolated PBMCs, or as DNA extracted from either sample type. The receptor comes from a woman aged 60-75 years who had recovered from COVID-19. The rearranged segments are TRBV24-1 and TRBJ2-2, and 10 junction bases match TRBD1. Sequenced sample: peripheral blood. The CDR3 loop reads CATSVSRTGGTGELFF. The DNA sequence is as follows: TGTGCCACCAGTGTCTCCCGGACAGGGGGTACCGGGGAGCTGTTTTTT.